This is a list of T cell receptor beta chains from one sample in a study of OX40 agonist ivuxolimab in advanced cancers. This table comes from immunoSEQ multiplex PCR, and its TCRdb copy is limited to in-frame clones, with some not included. The sample includes tens of thousands of clones, approximately 85% of them seen just once. This specimen was CD4+ or CD8+ T cells sorted from blood, taken in a trial of the OX40 agonist ivuxolimab. The receptor set was obtained from an adult with an advanced solid tumor such as melanoma, head and neck, liver or kidney cancer. CDR3s include the opening cysteine and the closing phenylalanine or tryptophan. Each record gives: D gene, J gene, V gene, clone size, CDR3 DNA, CDR3 protein. The D gene is left open where the match is weak. Not all rows give a size; the values are once, few, many and, for expanded clones, a class.

d_call: -
j_call: TRBJ2-7
v_call: TRBV28
clone_size: -
cdr3_nt: TGTGCCAGCAATAGCGAGAACTACGAGCAGTACTTC
cdr3_aa: CASNSENYEQYF

d_call: -
j_call: TRBJ2-2
v_call: TRBV11-3
clone_size: once
cdr3_nt: TGTGCCAGCAGTGCCCGTCACAGGGACCAAACCGGGGAGCTGTTTTTT
cdr3_aa: CASSARHRDQTGELFF

d_call: -
j_call: TRBJ2-2
v_call: TRBV27
clone_size: few
cdr3_nt: TGTGCCAGCAGTCCGATTGGACGGGAACCCACGGGGGAGCTGTTTTTT
cdr3_aa: CASSPIGREPTGELFF

d_call: TRBD2
j_call: TRBJ2-3
v_call: TRBV27
clone_size: -
cdr3_nt: TGTGCCAGCAGCTCCCGACTAGCGGAAAGCACAGATACGCAGTATTTT
cdr3_aa: CASSSRLAESTDTQYF

d_call: -
j_call: TRBJ1-1
v_call: TRBV11-2
clone_size: -
cdr3_nt: TGTGCCAGCAGGAAGTGGGGGCGTAGGGACACTGAAGCTTTCTTT
cdr3_aa: CASRKWGRRDTEAFF

d_call: TRBD2
j_call: TRBJ2-7
v_call: TRBV30
clone_size: -
cdr3_nt: TGTGCCTGGAGCCTAGCGGGAGGCGCCTACGAGCAGTACTTC
cdr3_aa: CAWSLAGGAYEQYF

d_call: TRBD2
j_call: TRBJ2-1
v_call: TRBV5-1
clone_size: -
cdr3_nt: TGCGCCAGCAGCTTTACTGGGACTAGCGGGAGAAGTTACAATGAGCAGTTCTTC
cdr3_aa: CASSFTGTSGRSYNEQFF

d_call: -
j_call: TRBJ2-2
v_call: TRBV14
clone_size: -
cdr3_nt: TGTGCCAGCAGCCAAGGTGGCAACACCGGGGAGCTGTTTTTT
cdr3_aa: CASSQGGNTGELFF

d_call: TRBD2
j_call: TRBJ2-3
v_call: TRBV5-1
clone_size: once
cdr3_nt: TGCGCCAGCAGCGCCAGGATGGGGCCTTTAGCGGGCCGCACAGATACGCAGTATTTT
cdr3_aa: CASSARMGPLAGRTDTQYF

d_call: -
j_call: TRBJ1-3
v_call: TRBV6-1
clone_size: -
cdr3_nt: TGTGCCAGCACTTTGGACAGACTTGGAAACACCATATATTTT
cdr3_aa: CASTLDRLGNTIYF

d_call: TRBD2
j_call: TRBJ2-2
v_call: TRBV7-8
clone_size: -
cdr3_nt: TGTGCCAGCAGCTTACTCGGGAGCGGGGATAACACCGGGGAGCTGTTTTTT
cdr3_aa: CASSLLGSGDNTGELFF

d_call: TRBD1
j_call: TRBJ2-5
v_call: TRBV18
clone_size: -
cdr3_nt: TGTGCCAGCTCCCAGGGACAGGGGCAAGAGACCCAGTACTTC
cdr3_aa: CASSQGQGQETQYF

d_call: TRBD2
j_call: TRBJ2-3
v_call: TRBV7-2
clone_size: -
cdr3_nt: TGTGCCAGCAGCTCGAGCGGGGCCACAGATACGCAGTATTTT
cdr3_aa: CASSSSGATDTQYF

d_call: -
j_call: TRBJ1-2
v_call: TRBV4-3
clone_size: -
cdr3_nt: TGCGCCAGCAGCCAAGGGTACACATCCCATGGCTACACCTTC
cdr3_aa: CASSQGYTSHGYTF

d_call: -
j_call: TRBJ2-1
v_call: TRBV5-1
clone_size: -
cdr3_nt: TGCGCCAGCAGCTTGTTGATCGCTACAGAGGTTGGTGAGCAGTTCTTC
cdr3_aa: CASSLLIATEVGEQFF

d_call: -
j_call: TRBJ2-1
v_call: TRBV6-5
clone_size: once
cdr3_nt: TGTGCCAGCAGTTACTCTTATGGGTGGGGGAACAATGAGCAGTTCTTC
cdr3_aa: CASSYSYGWGNNEQFF

d_call: -
j_call: TRBJ1-5
v_call: TRBV10-2
clone_size: -
cdr3_nt: TGCGCCAGCAGTGATGGGGGGATCCGCCTGCCTCAGCATTTT
cdr3_aa: CASSDGGIRLPQHF

d_call: TRBD2
j_call: TRBJ2-1
v_call: TRBV10-3
clone_size: -
cdr3_nt: TGTGCCATCAGTGAGGGGCGGGAGAGTGAGCAGTTCTTC
cdr3_aa: CAISEGRESEQFF

d_call: TRBD2
j_call: TRBJ2-3
v_call: TRBV5-1
clone_size: -
cdr3_nt: TGCGCCAGCAGCGATGGGACTAGCGGGAGAACTAGCACAGATACGCAGTATTTT
cdr3_aa: CASSDGTSGRTSTDTQYF

d_call: -
j_call: TRBJ2-7
v_call: TRBV29-1
clone_size: -
cdr3_nt: TGCAGCGTGGGAGAGTCCTACGAGCAGTACTTC
cdr3_aa: CSVGESYEQYF

d_call: -
j_call: TRBJ2-7
v_call: TRBV7-9
clone_size: -
cdr3_nt: TGTGCCAGCAGTCCCGTTCTCTCCTACGAGCAGTACTTC
cdr3_aa: CASSPVLSYEQYF

d_call: TRBD1
j_call: TRBJ2-7
v_call: TRBV6-5
clone_size: -
cdr3_nt: TGTGCCAGCAGTTATGGACAGGGGCCTCCCTTCCAGCAGTACTTC
cdr3_aa: CASSYGQGPPFQQYF

d_call: TRBD1
j_call: TRBJ2-3
v_call: TRBV5-4
clone_size: -
cdr3_nt: TGTGCCAGCAGCTTTGGGACAGGGGGTAGCACAGATACGCAGTATTTT
cdr3_aa: CASSFGTGGSTDTQYF

d_call: -
j_call: TRBJ2-7
v_call: TRBV6-6
clone_size: -
cdr3_nt: TGTGCCAGCCTCTTGGACCAGGCTCCCTACGAGCAGTACTTC
cdr3_aa: CASLLDQAPYEQYF

d_call: -
j_call: TRBJ2-2
v_call: TRBV13
clone_size: -
cdr3_nt: TGTGCCAGCAGCCCTCACATGGGTGGCACCGGGGAGCTGTTTTTT
cdr3_aa: CASSPHMGGTGELFF

d_call: -
j_call: TRBJ1-5
v_call: TRBV28
clone_size: -
cdr3_nt: TGTGCCAGCAGTTTCGGCTCAGGGTTCAGCAATCAGCCCCAGCATTTT
cdr3_aa: CASSFGSGFSNQPQHF

d_call: -
j_call: TRBJ2-2
v_call: TRBV7-2
clone_size: -
cdr3_nt: TGTGCCAGCAGCTTAGGGACATACACCGGGGAGCTGTTTTTT
cdr3_aa: CASSLGTYTGELFF

d_call: -
j_call: TRBJ2-1
v_call: TRBV18
clone_size: -
cdr3_nt: TGTGCCAGCTCACTAACGACGGATGAGCAGTTCTTC
cdr3_aa: CASSLTTDEQFF